This record looks at one T cell receptor beta chain sequence and its context. A count is missing, but by frequency this clonotype is medium-sized (0.01 to 0.1%). Its antigen is still unknown. Reads for this sample came from an Illumina MiSeq. The reads, reprocessed by TCRdb, yield one row per CDR3 protein sequence and no DNA. The table for this sample lists 5,000 or so distinct CDR3 sequences. The top ten clones comprise 5.9% of the sample. The sample originates from a study of diagnostic markers for celiac disease (TCRdb year 2020). The CDR3 sequence holds 15 residues, the cysteine and phenylalanine included. DNA for this receptor is not on file.

The rearranged chain carries TRBV12-3 or TRBV12-4 and TRBJ1-4; TCRdb's assignment of TRBD1 cannot be checked, as there is no DNA. The sequencing input was either unsorted cells or a sorted T cell fraction (not recorded which). The receptor was isolated from a human donor. This table probably holds off-target reads from a library built for another chain. Here the CDR3 is given as CASSRDGARGEKLFF.